A single sample gave rise to the 18 T cell receptor beta chains below, sequenced in a study of regulatory T cells in long-lasting Graves disease. Arm-PCR of CDR3 regions and iRepertoire HTBI primers were used to build TCR beta libraries. TCRdb fed the multiplex PCR reads into MiXCR, producing one record per CDR3 protein. In the table there are 500,000 to 800,000 distinct CDR3 sequences, 25% to 35% of which are singletons. Indicated time point: persistent/refractory GD, antithyroid drugs over 5 years with positive TRAb. TCR sequences were obtained from RNA taken from PBMCs. Material: peripheral blood mononuclear cells (PBMCs), obtained when the disease was refractory, from a patient treated with antithyroid drugs. The receptors were gathered from a female donor with Graves disease.

This clonotype was counted ten times or more. The J gene is TRBJ1-5, the V gene TRBV28, with D possibly being TRBD1 (6 bases). Per the germline V gene, CDR1 is MDHEN and CDR2 is SYDVKM. V shed 6 bases and J shed 9 bases, with 18 bases lying between them. CDR3 length: 14 residues. The CDR3 loop is CASSTGGSPSPQHF. CDR3 bases: TGTGCCAGCAGCACGGGGGGCAGCCCCTCGCCCCAGCATTTT.

V is TRBV29-1 and J is TRBJ2-5; D unclear. V was pared by 1 base and J by 4 bases, with 10 bases between. The CDR3 consists of 13 residues. CDR1 and CDR2 from the germline V gene are SQVTM and ANQGSEA. The CDR3 sequence is CSVEGVAGETQYF. CDR3 nucleotide sequence: TGCAGCGTTGAAGGGGTAGCAGGAGAGACCCAGTACTTC.

This chain joins TRBV7-3 and TRBJ2-3; TRBD2 is a possible D gene (5 bases). V lost 2 bases and J lost 4, with 10 bases in between. Germline V gene data show CDR1 as SGHTA and CDR2 as FQGTGA. The CDR3 has 14 amino acids. The CDR3 loop reads CASSLGLRADTQYF. Written as DNA, the CDR3 is TGTGCCAGCAGCTTAGGGTTGAGGGCAGATACGCAGTATTTT.

The chain has TRBV5-1 and TRBJ1-4; 8 nucleotides line up with TRBD1. The V gene end was trimmed by 4 bases and the J gene end by 0 bases; junction bases not matched to a gene: 8. The CDR3 has 17 residues. Germline-derived CDR1 and CDR2 are SGHRS and YFSETQ. The CDR3 here is CASSQGQGVATNEKLFF. CDR3 DNA: TGCGCCAGCAGCCAAGGACAGGGAGTTGCAACTAATGAAAAACTGTTTTTT.

This clonotype was seen ten or more times. This chain links TRBV28 with TRBJ1-1; D may be TRBD1 (6 bases). In germline, CDR1 is MDHEN, CDR2 SYDVKM. This CDR3 spans 15 amino acids. The germline V and J ends were trimmed by 8 bases and 9 bases, with 25 bases remaining between them. CDR3 residues: CASQRGGGGEGKAFF. The CDR3 region has the DNA TGTGCCAGCCAGCGGGGGGGCGGAGGGGAAGGGAAAGCTTTCTTT.

The CDR3 spells CSAIDLARGTEAFF. In nucleotides, the CDR3 is TGCAGTGCGATCGACCTGGCCAGGGGCACTGAAGCTTTCTTT. The chain employs TRBV20-1 and TRBJ1-1; tentatively, D is TRBD1 (6 bases). This CDR3 spans 14 amino acids. Trimming took 6 bases from V and 4 from J, leaving 18 bases between them. Germline-derived CDR1 and CDR2 are DFQATT and SNEGSKA (reference sequence).

This clonotype has just one count. A read error is possible here, since a much larger clone lies one base away. The rearrangement joins TRBV12-3 or TRBV12-4 to TRBJ1-5, with D perhaps matching TRBD1 (5 bases). Trimming cost V 3 bases and J 2 bases, with 17 bases left between them. The CDR3 length is 17 residues. The CDR3 sequence is CASSFRLGGVGNQPQHF. The CDR3 coding sequence is TGTGCCAGCAGTTTCCGGTTAGGAGGGGTAGGCAATCAGCCCCAGCATTTT.

As concerns this clonotype: Being one base from a much bigger clone, this may be a read error. J is TRBJ2-7 and V is TRBV28; 12 bases agree with TRBD2. Germline V gene sequence: CDR1 MDHEN, CDR2 SYDVKM. CDR3 length equals 15 residues. Trimming cost V 6 bases and J 4 bases; bases outside gene matches: 7. The CDR3 DNA sequence: TGTGCCAGCAGCCCCCGGACTAGCGGGATGTACGAGCAGTACTTC. Amino acid sequence: CASSPRTSGMYEQYF.

The chain has TRBV19 and TRBJ1-1, with D hard to call. In germline, CDR1 is LNHDA, CDR2 SQIVND (reference sequence). Trimming cost V 0 bases and J 0 bases, with 8 bases left between them. The CDR3 sequence is 15 residues long. Written as DNA, the CDR3 is TGTGCCAGTAGTATAGATGCCAGCATGAACACTGAAGCTTTCTTT. It is translated as CASSIDASMNTEAFF.

The CDR3 spells CASSHPDRGLGTGELFF. Here the CDR3 DNA reads TGTGCCAGCAGCCACCCCGACAGGGGGCTGGGGACCGGGGAGCTGTTTTTT. V is TRBV27 and J is TRBJ2-2; 10 bases fit TRBD1. J lost 5 bases, V lost 6 bases, and 12 bases had no gene match. Germline-derived CDR1 and CDR2 are MNHEY and SMNVEV (reference sequence). The CDR3 length is 17 residues.

Here the CDR3 reads CASSASGATSGANVLTF. The DNA for the CDR3 is TGCGCCAGCAGTGCTTCAGGGGCGACCTCTGGGGCCAACGTCCTGACTTTC. J is TRBJ2-6 and V is TRBV10-2; possible D gene TRBD1, 6 bases. This CDR3 comprises 17 residues. V lost 4 bases, J lost 0 bases, and 13 bases lay in between. Germline lookup yields CDR1 WSHSY and CDR2 SAAADI.

This clonotype turned up a few times. The rearrangement joins TRBV7-8 to TRBJ1-2; D may be TRBD1 (5 bases). This CDR3 has 15 amino acids. V gave up 1 base and J gave up 10 bases, with 19 bases separating them. CDR1 and CDR2 (germline): SGHVS, FQNEAQ. The CDR3 nucleotides are TGTGCCAGCAGCTTAGTAGCGGTTGAGGGGTCGGACTACACCTTC. Translating gives CASSLVAVEGSDYTF.

There are a few counts of this clonotype. V usage is TRBV6-1 and J usage is TRBJ1-5; 9 nucleotides agree with TRBD1. CDR1 and CDR2 from the germline V gene are MNHNS and SASEGT. The V and J ends lost 5 bases and 7 bases, in that order; junction bases with no gene match: 6. The CDR3 is made up of 14 amino acids. CDR3 residues: CASSRDRVWQPQHF. The CDR3 region has the DNA TGTGCCAGCAGTCGGGACAGGGTTTGGCAGCCCCAGCATTTT.

The genes are TRBV2 and TRBJ2-7; D is unclear. Trimming removed 3 bases from V and 4 bases from J, with 10 bases in between. Germline assignment: CDR1 SNHLY and CDR2 FYNNEI. The CDR3 covers 13 residues. The CDR3 DNA is TGTGCCAGCAGTGAGGGGATAGGATACGAGCAGTACTTC. Its translation is CASSEGIGYEQYF.

The rearrangement uses TRBV9 and TRBJ1-6; D remains unclear. Between the trimmed V and J ends, which lost 2 bases and 7 bases, there was a span of 13 bases. The CDR3 is 15 residues long. The germline V gene encodes CDR1 SGDLS and CDR2 YYNGEE. CDR3 nucleotides: TGTGCCAGCAGCGTGGTTAGCTCGCCCAATTCACCCCTCCACTTT. It is translated as CASSVVSSPNSPLHF. Complete variable domain (other parts from reference TRBV9 and TRBJ1-6): DSGVTQTPKHLITATGQRVTLRCSPRSGDLSVYWYQQSLDQGLQFLIQYYNGEERAKGNILERFSAQQFPDLHSELNLSSLELGDSALYFCASSVVSSPNSPLHFGNGTRLTVT.

The chain joins TRBV6-1 to TRBJ1-5; D gene ambiguous. Germline CDR1 is MNHNS and CDR2 is SASEGT. V was clipped by 7 bases and J by 2 bases, with 21 bases between them. The CDR3 is 17 amino acids. The CDR3 sequence: CASIKSVPPSGNQPQHF. The CDR3 nucleotides are TGTGCCAGCATTAAATCCGTCCCCCCGAGTGGCAATCAGCCCCAGCATTTT.

V and J are TRBV6-1 and TRBJ1-5; 9 bases align to TRBD1. Trimming took 6 bases from V and 3 from J; bases not matched to a gene: 6. The CDR3 spans 15 residues. Germline V gives CDR1 MNHNS, CDR2 SASEGT. CDR3 loop: CASSPGTGPNQPQHF. As DNA, the CDR3 is TGTGCCAGCAGCCCCGGGACAGGGCCCAATCAGCCCCAGCATTTT.

The chain recombines TRBV11-2 with TRBJ1-2; TRBD1 agrees at 10 bases. The CDR3 length is 16 residues. In germline, CDR1 is SGHAT, CDR2 FQNNGV. The ends lost 6 bases at V and 0 bases at J; junction bases unmatched: 7. The CDR3 is CASRRTGGLTNYGYTF. The CDR3 nucleotides are TGTGCCAGCAGACGGACAGGGGGATTAACTAACTATGGCTACACCTTC.